These 17 T cell receptor beta chains share one sample of origin, sequenced in a study of identifying expanded T cells in peripheral blood. The data were produced by immunoSEQ multiplex PCR, yet TCRdb's version contains in-frame clones alone and is incomplete. Of tens of thousands of clones in the sample, 84% were seen once. Sequencing used blood. Receptor source: a person between 18 and 75 years old in good health.

The chain carries TRBV5-1 and TRBJ2-5; no firm D call. The CDR3 length is 13 residues. Germline V gives CDR1 SGHRS, CDR2 YFSETQ. V lost 4 bases and J 1 base, leaving 8 bases between the germline ends. The CDR3 coding sequence is TGCGCCAGCAGCCAACGGACCCAAGAGACCCAGTACTTC. It translates to CASSQRTQETQYF.

This chain links TRBV5-6 with TRBJ2-5; a possible D gene is TRBD2 (7 bases). Looked up from germline, CDR1 is SGHDT and CDR2 is YYEEEE. This CDR3 spans 16 amino acids. Trimming left V 2 bases short and J 2 bases short, with 16 bases between. The CDR3 here is CASSLLWGGHQETQYF. Here the CDR3 DNA reads TGTGCCAGCAGCTTACTTTGGGGGGGACATCAAGAGACCCAGTACTTC.

The V gene is TRBV7-8, the J gene TRBJ2-5, with D possibly being TRBD2 (6 bases). The CDR3 loop spans 16 amino acids. Germline V gene sequence: CDR1 SGHVS, CDR2 FQNEAQ. Trimming removed 1 base at V and 2 bases at J, with 14 bases between. In nucleotides, the CDR3 is TGTGCCAGCAGCTTAGGGAGGGTCCCCGTACAAGAGACCCAGTACTTC. It specifies CASSLGRVPVQETQYF.

By sample fraction, this clone is large. The chain uses TRBV28 and TRBJ2-2; 9 positions agree with TRBD2. The junction had 5 bases not matched to a gene; V was cut back by 8 bases and J by 4 bases. This CDR3 is built from 14 residues. Germline V gene lookup returns CDR1 MDHEN and CDR2 SYDVKM. The CDR3 protein is CASVRTSATGELFF. The CDR3 DNA reads TGTGCCAGCGTCCGGACTAGCGCCACCGGGGAGCTGTTTTTT.

The chain combines TRBV5-1 with TRBJ1-2; D perhaps matches TRBD1 (5 bases). CDR1 and CDR2 from the germline V gene are SGHRS and YFSETQ. CDR3 length equals 13 residues. Trimming cost V 4 bases and J 1 base, with 8 bases left between them. Here the CDR3 reads CASSLQGNYGYTF. In DNA, the CDR3 is TGCGCCAGCAGCCTGCAGGGTAACTATGGCTACACCTTC.

The gene calls are TRBV2 and TRBJ2-3; TRBD2 matches 7 bases. V was clipped by 5 bases and J by 0 bases; unmatched bases: 2. The CDR3 has 14 amino acids. From germline, CDR1 is SNHLY and CDR2 FYNNEI. This CDR3 reads CASSKRDSTDTQYF. The CDR3, as DNA: TGTGCCAGCAGTAAGCGGGACAGCACAGATACGCAGTATTTT.

V gene TRBV5-1 combines with J gene TRBJ1-2; tentatively, D is TRBD1 (5 bases). Trimming shortened V by 4 bases and J by 3 bases, and 16 bases separated the two germline ends. Per germline, CDR1 SGHRS and CDR2 YFSETQ. This CDR3 has 15 amino acids. The CDR3 DNA is TGCGCCAGCAGCCCCATAAGTGGGGCTGACTATGGCTACACCTTC. Translation: CASSPISGADYGYTF.

The rearrangement links TRBV6-6 to TRBJ2-7; tentatively, D is TRBD1 or TRBD2 (5 bases each). Trimming left V 7 bases short and J 4 bases short, with 23 bases between. This CDR3 comprises 16 residues. The germline CDR1 and CDR2 sequences are MNHNY and SVGAGI (reference sequence). CDR3 nucleotide sequence: TGTGCCAGCACACACGGGGCCTCAGGGAACGGATACGAGCAGTACTTC. Translating gives CASTHGASGNGYEQYF.

V and J are TRBV7-3 and TRBJ2-3; D is possibly TRBD1 (6 bases). Germline values: CDR1 SGHTA, CDR2 FQGTGA. Trimming left V 0 bases short and J 6 bases short, with 16 bases between. The CDR3 is 16 amino acids. In DNA, the CDR3 is TGTGCCAGCAGCTTAACAAGGACAGATGAGGGGGATACGCAGTATTTT. Translation gives CASSLTRTDEGDTQYF.

This clone is categorized as hyperexpanded. The chain uses TRBV18 and TRBJ2-7, with 12 positions matching TRBD2. The CDR3 runs to 15 residues. Looked up from germline, CDR1 is KGHSH and CDR2 is LQKENI. V dropped 3 bases and J dropped 4; count of bases not matched to a gene: 4. The CDR3 DNA reads TGTGCCAGCTCACCTGCCGGGACTAGCGGGTACGAGCAGTACTTC. Translating it yields CASSPAGTSGYEQYF.

DNA of the CDR3: TGTGCCAGCAGCCGGGGACAGGATAATGAAAAACTGTTTTTT. Its translation is CASSRGQDNEKLFF. The genes are TRBV7-9 and TRBJ1-4, with 8 bases lining up with TRBD1. The CDR3 is 14 amino acids. The germline gives CDR1 SEHNR, CDR2 FQNEAQ (reference sequence). J lost 4 bases, V lost 5 bases, and 3 bases had no gene match.

This clone was seen a handful of times. The V call is TRBV28, the J call TRBJ1-5, with TRBD1 identical over 7 bases. J lost 4 bases, V lost 0 bases, and 6 bases had no gene match. The germline CDR1 and CDR2 sequences are MDHEN and SYDVKM. This CDR3 spans 16 amino acids. CDR3 sequence: CASSLWEGGENQPQHF. The CDR3 DNA is TGTGCCAGCAGTTTATGGGAAGGGGGCGAGAATCAGCCCCAGCATTTT.

The chain is built from TRBV7-3 and TRBJ2-1, with 11 bases that match TRBD2. The CDR3 runs to 15 residues. J was trimmed by 8 bases and V by 2 bases; bases with no gene match: 5. From germline, CDR1 is SGHTA and CDR2 FQGTGA. The CDR3 DNA sequence: TGTGCCAGCAGCTTATTAGCGGGAGGGCGGGATGAGCAGTTCTTC. It codes for CASSLLAGGRDEQFF.

The V gene is TRBV5-1, the J gene TRBJ2-7; 9 bases agree with TRBD1. Germline CDR1 SGHRS, CDR2 YFSETQ. V shed 4 bases and J 7 bases; nucleotides not matched to a gene: 9. CDR3 length: 14 residues. The CDR3 reads CASSQSQGAREQYF. The CDR3 bases are TGCGCCAGCAGCCAATCACAGGGGGCTAGGGAGCAGTACTTC.

The CDR3 sequence: CASSPGTGGRGTEAFF. In DNA, the CDR3 is TGTGCCAGTAGTCCCGGGACAGGGGGCCGGGGCACTGAAGCTTTCTTT. The rearrangement links TRBV19 to TRBJ1-1, with 12 bases that match TRBD1. There are 16 residues in the CDR3. CDR1 is LNHDA and CDR2 is SQIVND in the germline V gene (reference sequence). Unmatched junction bases numbered 8, after V lost 5 bases and J lost 4 bases. The full variable domain, with the rest looked up from reference TRBV19 and TRBJ1-1, is DGGITQSPKYLFRKEGQNVTLSCEQNLNHDAMYWYRQDPGQGLRLIYYSQIVNDFQKGDIAEGYSVSREKKESFPLTVTSAQKNPTAFYLCASSPGTGGRGTEAFFGQGTRLTVV.

In this sample, this clone turned up many times. The rearrangement uses TRBV6-1 and TRBJ1-5; D gene uncertain. Germline CDR1 reads MNHNS; CDR2 reads SASEGT. Trimming left V 4 bases short and J 2 bases short, with 12 bases between. The CDR3 is 15 residues long. The CDR3 DNA is TGTGCCAGCAGTGCTACCACAGAAGGCAATCAGCCCCAGCATTTT. Translating it yields CASSATTEGNQPQHF.

The rearrangement links TRBV18 to TRBJ1-1; weak D call: TRBD1 (6 bases). The CDR3 contains 12 residues. V gave up 5 bases and J gave up 11 bases, with 15 bases separating them. The germline V gene has CDR1 KGHSH and CDR2 LQKENI. CDR3 in amino acids: CASSTEQGLAFF. The DNA for the CDR3 is TGTGCCAGCTCAACAGAACAGGGCTTGGCTTTCTTT.